This TCR beta chain is drawn from a study of technical replicates of blood from a handful of donors. This clone was recorded once. The trim removed 3 bases at V and 3 bases at J, leaving 5 bases unmatched. The germline V gene encodes CDR1 SGHTS and CDR2 YDEGEE. The CDR3 consists of 15 residues. Sequenced by immunoSEQ multiplex PCR; TCRdb stores in-frame clones only, minus some. The sample contains around 80,000 clones, around 93% of which appear only once. Specimen: T cells isolated from PBMCs. This chain joins TRBV5-8 and TRBJ2-7; 11 bases fit TRBD1. The clonotype comes from a human donor in good health. The CDR3 loop reads CASSSTGTGGYEQYF. The CDR3 DNA reads as TGTGCCAGCAGCTCGACCGGGACAGGGGGCTACGAGCAGTACTTC.